A selection of T cell receptor beta chains follows, all from one sample in a study of cytomegalovirus exposure and HLA in healthy donors. The data were produced by immunoSEQ multiplex PCR, yet TCRdb's version contains in-frame clones alone and is incomplete. The sample includes 95,000 to 150,000 clones, roughly 69% of them seen just once. The sample comprised PBMCs. These receptors all come from a middle-aged woman in good health and CMV-seropositive. Each CDR3 is given with its conserved first and last residue. The D gene is left open where the match is weak. Some rows have no size entry. The others give once, few or many, or a class for an expanded clone.

v_call	cdr3_length	clone_size	d_call	j_call	cdr3_aa	cdr3_nt
TRBV29-1	13	NA	NA	TRBJ1-1	CSVVIGGRGEAFF	TGCAGCGTCGTAATAGGAGGCAGGGGTGAAGCTTTCTTT
TRBV6-5	15	NA	NA	TRBJ1-6	CASSQGWWGNSPLHF	TGTGCCAGCAGTCAGGGGTGGTGGGGGAATTCACCCCTCCACTTT
TRBV7-3	13	NA	NA	TRBJ2-1	CASSLYLNNEQFF	TGTGCCAGCAGCTTATACCTAAACAATGAGCAGTTCTTC
TRBV7-9	17	NA	TRBD1	TRBJ1-5	CASSLVRQGIYNQPQHF	TGTGCCAGCAGCTTAGTGAGACAGGGGATTTACAATCAGCCCCAGCATTTT
TRBV5-4	16	NA	TRBD2	TRBJ2-2	CASTPTGGPGTGELFF	TGTGCCAGCACCCCCACGGGGGGGCCGGGCACCGGGGAGCTGTTTTTT
TRBV6-6	16	few	TRBD1	TRBJ1-2	CASSPTGALTNYGYTF	TGTGCCAGCAGTCCGACAGGGGCGCTGACCAACTATGGCTACACCTTC
TRBV10-1	15	NA	NA	TRBJ1-5	CASSDGGRDNQPQHF	TGCGCCAGCAGTGATGGGGGCAGAGACAATCAGCCCCAGCATTTT
TRBV7-8	15	NA	TRBD2	TRBJ2-7	CASSAGLAGVYEQYF	TGTGCCAGCAGCGCTGGACTAGCGGGGGTCTACGAGCAGTACTTC
TRBV7-8	14	NA	TRBD1	TRBJ1-2	CASSSDRGGYGYTF	TGTGCCAGCAGCTCGGACAGGGGAGGATATGGCTACACCTTC
TRBV19	14	NA	TRBD1	TRBJ2-7	CASSRQGSSHEQYF	TGTGCCAGTAGCCGACAGGGAAGTTCCCACGAGCAGTACTTC
TRBV5-4	14	NA	NA	TRBJ2-5	CASSLPGAGETQYF	TGTGCCAGCAGCTTGCCAGGGGCTGGAGAGACCCAGTACTTC
TRBV9	15	NA	TRBD1	TRBJ1-1	CASSFSDRGRTEAFF	TGTGCCAGCAGCTTCTCCGACAGGGGGCGAACTGAAGCTTTCTTT
TRBV6-5	15	NA	NA	TRBJ1-6	CASSYAGVHNSPLHF	TGTGCCAGCAGTTACGCGGGGGTTCATAATTCACCCCTCCACTTT
TRBV7-6	14	NA	NA	TRBJ2-7	CASSDGTAGYEQYF	TGTGCCAGCAGCGACGGGACTGCTGGCTACGAGCAGTACTTC
TRBV2	13	NA	NA	TRBJ2-1	CASSSGLLHEQFF	TGTGCCAGCAGTTCAGGACTCCTCCATGAGCAGTTCTTC
TRBV28	12	once	NA	TRBJ1-1	CASFAAGAGAFF	TGTGCCAGTTTTGCGGCAGGGGCAGGGGCTTTCTTT
TRBV12-5	15	NA	NA	TRBJ1-3	CASGLASGRGNTIYF	TGTGCTAGTGGTTTGGCCTCGGGTCGCGGAAACACCATATATTTT
TRBV18	14	NA	NA	TRBJ1-2	CASSLARGGYGYTF	TGTGCCAGCTCCCTTGCAAGGGGAGGCTATGGCTACACCTTC
TRBV5-4	14	once	NA	TRBJ1-2	CASSPGGTSYGYTF	TGTGCCAGCAGCCCCGGCGGCACCTCCTATGGCTACACCTTC
TRBV7-6	19	NA	TRBD1	TRBJ2-3	CASSLVRDRGPFRTDTQYF	TGTGCCAGCAGCTTAGTCCGGGACAGGGGGCCTTTTCGCACAGATACGCAGTATTTT
TRBV19	13	NA	NA	TRBJ2-7	CASSPGLSYEQYF	TGTGCCAGTAGTCCAGGGCTGTCCTACGAGCAGTACTTC
TRBV11-2	12	NA	NA	TRBJ1-2	CASSLRSGGYTF	TGTGCCAGCAGCTTAAGGTCGGGGGGCTACACCTTC
TRBV29-1	13	NA	TRBD1	TRBJ1-2	CSVEESDRDGYTF	TGCAGCGTTGAAGAATCGGACAGGGATGGCTACACCTTC
TRBV10-1	14	once	NA	TRBJ2-3	CASSELGRTDTQYF	TGCGCCAGCAGTGAGCTGGGCCGCACAGATACGCAGTATTTT
TRBV20-1	11	NA	NA	TRBJ2-1	CSATHEGEQFF	TGCAGTGCTACGCACGAAGGGGAACAGTTCTTC
TRBV6-1	15	NA	TRBD1	TRBJ1-2	CASSEETGGLYGYTF	TGTGCCAGCAGTGAGGAGACAGGGGGCCTCTATGGCTACACCTTC
TRBV7-2	14	NA	NA	TRBJ1-6	CASSLNGGNSPLHF	TGTGCCAGCAGCTTAAACGGGGGTAATTCACCCCTCCACTTT
TRBV7-8	13	NA	NA	TRBJ2-7	CASSLGASYEQYF	TGTGCCAGCAGCTTAGGGGCGTCCTACGAGCAGTACTTC
TRBV15	14	NA	NA	TRBJ2-4	CATSRGGSDNIQYF	TGTGCCACCAGCAGAGGAGGGAGTGATAACATTCAGTACTTC
TRBV5-1	15	NA	NA	TRBJ2-7	CASSLGTGGHFEQYF	TGCGCCAGCAGCTTGGGGACTGGGGGACACTTCGAGCAGTACTTC
TRBV2	12	once	TRBD1	TRBJ2-4	CASSEDRDRRFF	TGTGCCAGCAGTGAGGACCGGGACAGGAGGTTCTTC
TRBV7-2	17	NA	NA	TRBJ1-6	CASSLMAVSSYNSPLHF	TGTGCCAGCAGCTTGATGGCTGTCAGCTCCTATAATTCACCCCTCCACTTT
TRBV2	11	NA	NA	TRBJ1-4	CASQIGEKLFF	TGTGCCAGCCAGATTGGTGAAAAACTGTTTTTT